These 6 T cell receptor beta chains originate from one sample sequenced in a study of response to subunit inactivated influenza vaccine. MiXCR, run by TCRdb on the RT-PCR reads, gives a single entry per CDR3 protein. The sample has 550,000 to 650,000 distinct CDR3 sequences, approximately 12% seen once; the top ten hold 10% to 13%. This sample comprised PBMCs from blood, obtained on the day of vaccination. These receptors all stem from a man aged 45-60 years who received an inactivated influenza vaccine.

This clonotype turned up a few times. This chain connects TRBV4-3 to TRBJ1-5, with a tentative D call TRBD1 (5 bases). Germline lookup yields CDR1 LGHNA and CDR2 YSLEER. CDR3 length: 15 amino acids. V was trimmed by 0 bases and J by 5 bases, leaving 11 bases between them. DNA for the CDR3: TGCGCCAGCAGCCAAGAGGCGGGGCCCGATCAGCCCCAGCATTTT. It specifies CASSQEAGPDQPQHF.

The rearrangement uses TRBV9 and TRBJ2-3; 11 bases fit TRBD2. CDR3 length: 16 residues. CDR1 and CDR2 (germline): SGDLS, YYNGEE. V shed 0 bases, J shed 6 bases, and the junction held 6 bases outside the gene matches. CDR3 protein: CASSVGLAGGRDTQYF. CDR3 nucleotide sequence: TGTGCCAGCAGCGTAGGCCTAGCGGGGGGCCGGGATACGCAGTATTTT.

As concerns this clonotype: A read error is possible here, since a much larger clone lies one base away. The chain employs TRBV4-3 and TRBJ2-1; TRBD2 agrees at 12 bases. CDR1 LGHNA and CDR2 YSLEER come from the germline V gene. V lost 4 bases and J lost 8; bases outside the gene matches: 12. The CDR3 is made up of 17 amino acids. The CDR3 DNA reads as TGCGCCAGCAGCCTTAATCGGCTAGCGGGAGGGCTCGATGAGCAGTTCTTC. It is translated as CASSLNRLAGGLDEQFF.

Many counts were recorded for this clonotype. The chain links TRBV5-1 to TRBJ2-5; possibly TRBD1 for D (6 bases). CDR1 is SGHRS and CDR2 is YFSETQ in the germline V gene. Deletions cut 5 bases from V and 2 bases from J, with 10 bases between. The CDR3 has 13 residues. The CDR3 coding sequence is TGCGCCAGCAGTTGGGACACGCAAGAGACCCAGTACTTC. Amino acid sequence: CASSWDTQETQYF.

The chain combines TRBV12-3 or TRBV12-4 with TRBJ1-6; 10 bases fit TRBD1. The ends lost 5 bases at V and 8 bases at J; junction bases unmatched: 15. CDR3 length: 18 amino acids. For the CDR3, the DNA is TGTGCCAGCAGTCCACCGGGACAGGGGCTGGGAAATTATTCACCCCTCCACTTT. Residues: CASSPPGQGLGNYSPLHF.

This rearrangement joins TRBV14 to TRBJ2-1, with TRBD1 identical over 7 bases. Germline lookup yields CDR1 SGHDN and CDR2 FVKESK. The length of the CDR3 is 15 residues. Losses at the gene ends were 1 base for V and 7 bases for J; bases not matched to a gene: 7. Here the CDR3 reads CASSQVLGQKNEQFF. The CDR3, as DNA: TGTGCCAGCAGCCAAGTGTTGGGACAGAAAAATGAGCAGTTCTTC.